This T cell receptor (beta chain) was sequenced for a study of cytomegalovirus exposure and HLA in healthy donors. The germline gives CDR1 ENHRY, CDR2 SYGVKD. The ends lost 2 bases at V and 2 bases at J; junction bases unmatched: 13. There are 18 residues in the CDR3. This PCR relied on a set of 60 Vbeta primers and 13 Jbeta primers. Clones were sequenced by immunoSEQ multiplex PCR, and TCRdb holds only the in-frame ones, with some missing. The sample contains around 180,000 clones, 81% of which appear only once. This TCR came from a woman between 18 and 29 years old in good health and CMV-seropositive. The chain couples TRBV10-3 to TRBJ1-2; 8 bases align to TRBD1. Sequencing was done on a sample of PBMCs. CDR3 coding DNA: TGTGCCATCAGTGAGGCATCGGGGACAGGCGCACTCAACTATGGCTACACCTTC. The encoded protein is CAISEASGTGALNYGYTF.